This T cell receptor (beta chain) was identified during a study of blood T cell repertoires in COVID-19. Study-wide context: COVID-19 samples from acute and convalescent phases originated in the United States, Italy and Spain. Nucleic acid was either cDNA or gDNA, and it came from T cells, B-cell-depleted T cells, or PBMCs.

The CDR3 runs 16 residues. Trimming took off 2 bases at V and 5 bases at J, with 18 bases between the two ends. CDR1 and CDR2 from the germline V gene are LGHNA and YNFKEQ. Per the study methods: It was from reference gene primer amplification that nucleated cell counts were estimated. Sequencing used immunoSEQ multiplex PCR; TCRdb keeps in-frame clones, though not all of them. V, J and clone size derive from that table, while D and trimming were established from the DNA sequence. The sample carries more than 60,000 clones, about 88% recorded once. The sample comprised peripheral blood. The chain joins TRBV4-2 to TRBJ2-5; a possible D gene is TRBD1 (6 bases). The origin of this receptor is a woman aged 45-60 years with active COVID-19. This CDR3 is CASSQPYSGAGETQYF. CDR3 coding DNA: TGTGCCAGCAGCCAACCTTACTCAGGGGCAGGGGAGACCCAGTACTTC.